This TCR beta chain was recovered during a study of T-cell reconstitution after alpha-beta-depleted transplantation in children. A remark on this clonotype: Its cognate antigen is unknown. The junction differs from germline at one of its ends, possibly a read error.

Study conclusions and caveats: Expanded graft clones, several hundred of them, were reportedly the source of alpha-beta T cells about two months after transplant.

Germline V CDR1 and CDR2: SSHAT, FNYEAQ (reference sequence). The CDR3 spans 17 residues. Preparing the TCRbeta library involved the use of unique molecular identifiers. Each CDR3 protein gets one entry after TCRdb re-called the PCR reads with MiXCR. Among fewer than 150,000 distinct CDR3 sequences listed, about a tenth were seen once. V usage is TRBV7-7 and J usage is TRBJ2-5; 12 bases are a match to TRBD2. This sequence was found in a girl in the first two years of life who had a stem cell transplant for combined immunodeficiency, so the T cells may come from the graft donor. This sample comprised PBMCs, mostly from graft donor cells, obtained 180 days after TCRalphabeta/CD19-depleted stem cell transplant. The CDR3 nucleotides read TGTGCTAGCAGCTCTCGACTAGCGGGGGACTTTCAAGAGACCCAGTACTTC. It is translated as CASSSRLAGDFQETQYF.